These 29 T cell receptor beta chains were sequenced from one sample in a study of vaccination effects on CD4 cells after COVID-19. Upon completion of under eleven days in culture, CD4+ T cells were isolated. Each participant received a vaccine that was either BNT162b2 or mRNA-1273, given as two doses. These TCRs' antigens remain unknown. Libraries were prepared by immunoSEQ multiplex PCR; TCRdb keeps only in-frame clonotypes and omits some of them. The repertoire holds more than 60,000 clones, with around 74% as singletons. Specimen: CD4+ T cells from PBMCs cultured without peptide, collected after COVID-19 vaccination. All receptors come from a human donor who received a COVID-19 vaccine.

This clone was seen more than once but under ten times. The chain joins TRBV5-4 to TRBJ2-5; D not resolved. Trimming shortened V by 0 bases and J by 4 bases, and 7 bases separated the two germline ends. Germline V gene lookup returns CDR1 SGHNT and CDR2 YYREEE (reference sequence). The CDR3 has 13 residues. The CDR3 nucleotides read TGTGCCAGCAGCTTGGAATGGGGAGAGACCCAGTACTTC. The encoded protein is CASSLEWGETQYF.

The count of this clone is one. The chain carries TRBV15 and TRBJ2-7; D unclear. Germline V gene data show CDR1 as LNHNV and CDR2 as YYDKDF (reference sequence). The V gene lost 1 base and the J gene lost 2 bases, with 9 bases spanning the gap. CDR3 size: 14 residues. CDR3 sequence reads: CATSRVIGTYEQYV. The CDR3 coding sequence is TGTGCCACCAGCAGAGTGATCGGAACCTACGAGCAGTACGTC.

The chain employs TRBV3-1 (or the pseudogene TRBV3-2) and TRBJ1-1; D unclear. V gave up 6 bases and J gave up 4 bases, with 12 bases separating them. This CDR3 contains 13 residues. Germline V gives CDR1 LGHDT, CDR2 YNNKEL (reference sequence). The chain's CDR3 is CASSRLLGTEAFF. For the CDR3, the DNA is TGTGCCAGCAGTCGTCTATTGGGCACTGAAGCTTTCTTT.

The chain couples TRBV5-1 to TRBJ1-2; D gene ambiguous. The CDR3 sequence is 14 residues long. Per germline, CDR1 SGHRS and CDR2 YFSETQ. Trimming removed 1 base at V and 12 bases at J, with 19 bases between. DNA of the CDR3: TGCGCCAGCAGCTTGACGTATGGGAGTGAGGTTGACACCTTC. It is translated as CASSLTYGSEVDTF.

The J gene is TRBJ2-2, the V gene TRBV9; tentative D call: TRBD2 (6 bases). The CDR3 is 16 residues long. The germline CDR1 and CDR2 sequences are SGDLS and YYNGEE. Trimming removed 2 bases at V and 0 bases at J, with 11 bases between. This CDR3 reads CASSVGLATNTGELFF. Written as DNA, the CDR3 is TGTGCCAGCAGCGTGGGCCTAGCGACGAACACCGGGGAGCTGTTTTTT.

The chain is built from TRBV3-1 (or the pseudogene TRBV3-2) and TRBJ2-7; D perhaps matches TRBD1 (5 bases). This CDR3 region has 14 residues. V shed 4 bases and J shed 6 bases, with 16 bases lying between them. CDR1 and CDR2 from the germline V gene are LGHDT and YNNKEL (reference sequence). CDR3 bases: TGTGCCAGCAGCCCCACTAAGGGGCCGGGCGAGCAGTACGTC. The encoded protein is CASSPTKGPGEQYV.

The V gene is TRBV21-1, the J gene TRBJ2-3; the table's D call of TRBD2 was not tested on the DNA. TRBV21-1 is given as a pseudogene. CDR3 length: 18 residues. CDR3 coding DNA: TGTGCCAGCAACAGAGGGGCTACTAGCGGGGCTAGCACAGATACGCAGTATTTT. Translated: CASNRGATSGASTDTQYF.

This chain links TRBV12-3 or TRBV12-4 with TRBJ2-3; tentatively, D is TRBD2 (5 bases). V lost 3 bases to trimming and J lost 9 bases, with 7 bases between them. The CDR3 runs 11 residues. The CDR3 spells CASSFRETQYF. The CDR3, as DNA: TGTGCCAGCAGTTTTAGGGAGACGCAGTATTTT.

CDR3 sequence (DNA): TGTGCCTGGAGCCCAGGGGTCCTCGGCGAGCAGTACGTC. Amino acid sequence: CAWSPGVLGEQYV. The chain is built from TRBV30 and TRBJ2-7; a possible D gene is TRBD1 (6 bases). Germline V lookup: CDR1 GTSNPN, CDR2 SVGIG (reference sequence). V was trimmed by 3 bases and J by 6 bases, leaving 15 bases between them. The CDR3 contains 13 residues.

This chain joins TRBV2 and TRBJ2-5, with D possibly TRBD1 on 6 matching bases. Looked up from germline, CDR1 is SNHLY and CDR2 is FYNNEI. CDR3 length equals 13 residues. V was cut by 10 bases and J by 5 bases, with 17 bases left in between. CDR3 nucleotide sequence: TGTGCCACCAGAGGGGGTTCAGGGGAGACCCAGTACTTC. This gives the protein CATRGGSGETQYF.

In its sample, this clone was seen a few times. The chain joins TRBV18 to TRBJ2-1; D is uncertain. The germline V and J ends were trimmed by 2 bases and 3 bases, with 17 bases remaining between them. Germline assignment: CDR1 KGHSH and CDR2 LQKENI. This CDR3 region has 17 residues. CDR3 sequence (DNA): TGTGCCAGCTCACCATATGGCCCCCAAAGGAGCTACAATGAGCAGTTCTTC. It specifies CASSPYGPQRSYNEQFF.

This clone was observed a few times. The chain combines TRBV19 with TRBJ2-5, with no clear D. The CDR3 is 14 amino acids. Trimming shortened V by 1 base and J by 5 bases, and 11 bases separated the two germline ends. Germline assignment: CDR1 LNHDA and CDR2 SQIVND (reference sequence). For the CDR3, the DNA is TGTGCCAGTAGTATAGGAGTGGGGTGGGAGACCCAGTACTTC. It specifies CASSIGVGWETQYF.

The chain is built from TRBV11-3 and TRBJ1-5; D remains ambiguous. V shed 10 bases and J shed 3 bases, with 22 bases lying between them. The CDR3 covers 16 residues. The germline gives CDR1 SGHNT, CDR2 YENEEA. Here the CDR3 DNA reads TGTGCCATCCCCCGCTCCCCTAATGGAAACAATCAGCCCCAGCATTTT. Its translation is CAIPRSPNGNNQPQHF.

V gene TRBV7-3 combines with J gene TRBJ2-2; D gene ambiguous. Trimming took 5 bases from V and 7 from J, leaving 11 bases between them. The CDR3 extends over 13 amino acids. Germline CDR1 reads SGHTA; CDR2 reads FQGTGA. DNA of the CDR3: TGTGCCAGCAGCGCGTGGGCGAACGGGGAGCTGTTTTTT. Translation gives CASSAWANGELFF.

V is TRBV18 and J is TRBJ1-4, with D uncertain. Germline CDR1 is KGHSH and CDR2 is LQKENI. The CDR3 runs 13 residues. The V and J ends lost 2 bases and 5 bases respectively, with 6 bases between them. The CDR3 coding sequence is TGTGCCAGCTCACCAGGCCTAAATGAAAAACTGTTTTTT. It codes for CASSPGLNEKLFF.

This sequence joins TRBV5-1 and TRBJ1-4; a weak D match, TRBD1 (5 bases). Germline V gene sequence: CDR1 SGHRS, CDR2 YFSETQ. The germline V and J ends were trimmed by 5 bases and 5 bases, with 19 bases remaining between them. The CDR3 length is 16 residues. The DNA for the CDR3 is TGCGCCAGCAGGTCCAGGTGGCAGGGAGGGAATGAAAAACTGTTTTTT. It specifies CASRSRWQGGNEKLFF.

By share, this clone ranks as medium-sized (0.01 to 0.1%). This chain joins TRBV7-8 and TRBJ2-5; 13 bases align to TRBD2. The CDR3 totals 18 residues. V shed 5 bases, J shed 5 bases, and the junction held 14 bases outside the gene matches. CDR1 is SGHVS and CDR2 is FQNEAQ in the germline V gene. The DNA for the CDR3 is TGTGCCAGCAGCACGCGGACTGTGACTAGCGGGGGGAGGGAGACCCAGTACTTC. Translated, it gives CASSTRTVTSGGRETQYF.

The chain employs TRBV18 and TRBJ1-4; TRBD1 agrees at 8 bases. This CDR3 spans 15 amino acids. Per germline, CDR1 KGHSH and CDR2 LQKENI. With 5 bases clipped from V and 6 bases from J, the junction kept 8 bases outside the gene matches. The CDR3 region is CASSDSGGRDEKLFF. CDR3 in DNA: TGTGCCAGCTCAGACTCAGGGGGCAGGGATGAAAAACTGTTTTTT.

This chain connects TRBV3-1 (or the pseudogene TRBV3-2) to TRBJ1-6, with TRBD1 matching over 7 bases. The CDR3 covers 16 residues. V gave up 2 bases and J gave up 12 bases; unmatched junction bases: 13. The germline CDR1 and CDR2 sequences are LGHDT and YNNKEL (reference sequence). The CDR3, as DNA: TGTGCCAGCAGCCAATCCCAGGGGGGTCCTAGAGTACCCCTCCACTTT. The encoded protein is CASSQSQGGPRVPLHF.

This clone was observed a single time. This sequence joins TRBV20-1 and TRBJ2-7; D assignment may be TRBD1 or TRBD2 (5 bases each). This CDR3 spans 12 amino acids. Trimming removed 3 bases at V and 2 bases at J, with 8 bases between. The germline CDR1 and CDR2 sequences are DFQATT and SNEGSKA (reference sequence). CDR3 DNA sequence: TGCAGTGCTAGTCGGGGCACCTACGAGCAGTACGTC. Protein sequence: CSASRGTYEQYV.

J is TRBJ2-5 and V is TRBV19, with 7 bases aligning to TRBD1. The CDR3 runs to 15 residues. From germline, CDR1 is LNHDA and CDR2 SQIVND (reference sequence). The V segment lost 7 bases and the J segment 6 bases; nucleotides outside the gene matches: 14. CDR3 DNA: TGTGCCAGTACCTCACAGGGGTCAGGGCCAAAGACCCAGTACTTC. Protein: CASTSQGSGPKTQYF. The full variable domain, in which reference TRBV19 and TRBJ2-5 provide the parts outside the CDR3, is DGGITQSPKYLFRKEGQNVTLSCEQNLNHDAMYWYRQDPGQGLRLIYYSQIVNDFQKGDIAEGYSVSREKKESFPLTVTSAQKNPTAFYLCASTSQGSGPKTQYFGPGTRLLVL.

V usage is TRBV11-2 and J usage is TRBJ2-7; no definite D call. V dropped 2 bases and J dropped 3 bases, with 11 bases sitting between them. Germline-derived CDR1 and CDR2 are SGHAT and FQNNGV. CDR3 length equals 14 residues. DNA of the CDR3: TGTGCCAGCAGCTTAAACAGAGCTATCTACGAGCAGTACGTC. Translating it yields CASSLNRAIYEQYV.

This chain uses TRBV3-1 (or the pseudogene TRBV3-2) with TRBJ2-7, with 10 bases lining up with TRBD1. The germline CDR1 and CDR2 sequences are LGHDT and YNNKEL (reference sequence). CDR3 length: 15 residues. J lost 7 bases, V lost 1 base, and 7 bases had no gene match. The CDR3 coding sequence is TGTGCCAGCAGCCAAGCCGGGACAGGGGAGTATGAGCAGTACGTC. Protein sequence: CASSQAGTGEYEQYV.

This chain connects TRBV5-1 to TRBJ2-3, with 10 positions matching TRBD2. Germline lookup yields CDR1 SGHRS and CDR2 YFSETQ. This CDR3 region has 16 residues. Trimming at V came to 1 base and at J to 2 bases, leaving 4 bases not matched to a gene. CDR3 nucleotide sequence: TGCGCCAGCAGCTTGAACAGCGGGGGGGCCACAGATACGCAGTATTTT. Protein sequence: CASSLNSGGATDTQYF. Combining the CDR3 with reference TRBV5-1 and TRBJ2-3 gives the whole variable domain KAGVTQTPRYLIKTRGQQVTLSCSPISGHRSVSWYQQTPGQGLQFLFEYFSETQRNKGNFPGRFSGRQFSNSRSEMNVSTLELGDSALYLCASSLNSGGATDTQYFGPGTRLTVL.

The V gene is TRBV15, the J gene TRBJ2-1; a weak D match, TRBD1 (6 bases). Trimming pared 0 bases from V and 8 bases from J, leaving 11 bases between. This CDR3 is built from 14 residues. Germline lookup yields CDR1 LNHNV and CDR2 YYDKDF (reference sequence). The CDR3 spells CATSRDPQGYEQFF. CDR3 bases: TGTGCCACCAGCAGAGACCCACAGGGTTATGAGCAGTTCTTC.

This clone has a handful of counts. The V call is TRBV5-1, the J call TRBJ2-7, with D possibly being TRBD2 (6 bases). Germline values: CDR1 SGHRS, CDR2 YFSETQ. The CDR3 runs to 15 residues. Trimming took off 0 bases at V and 6 bases at J, with 16 bases between the two ends. CDR3 DNA: TGCGCCAGCAGCTTGGAGGGGTCGGGGGTTGGCGAGCAGTACGTC. Translating it yields CASSLEGSGVGEQYV.

The chain has TRBV29-1 and TRBJ1-1, with D maybe TRBD1 (6 bases). This CDR3 spans 17 amino acids. With 3 bases removed from V and 1 base from J, the gap between germline ends came to 21 bases. Per germline, CDR1 SQVTM and CDR2 ANQGSEA. CDR3 DNA: TGCAGCGTTGACCCTTGGGGTAGGGGGACGGGGAACACTGAAGCTTTCTTT. Translated, it gives CSVDPWGRGTGNTEAFF. The whole variable domain, remainder taken from reference TRBV29-1 and TRBJ1-1, is SAVISQKPSRDICQRGTSLTIQCQVDSQVTMMFWYRQQPGQSLTLIATANQGSEATYESGFVIDKFPISRPNLTFSTLTVSNMSPEDSSIYLCSVDPWGRGTGNTEAFFGQGTRLTVV.

This chain connects TRBV7-3 to TRBJ2-2, with 8 bases lining up with TRBD1. Trimming cost V 4 bases and J 5 bases; bases outside gene matches: 6. The CDR3 totals 15 residues. Germline values: CDR1 SGHTA, CDR2 FQGTGA. The CDR3: CASSSTGGRTGELFF. The CDR3 DNA reads as TGTGCCAGCAGCTCAACAGGGGGGCGGACCGGGGAGCTGTTTTTT.

V usage is TRBV18 and J usage is TRBJ1-5; possible D gene TRBD1, 5 bases. Germline loops: CDR1 KGHSH, CDR2 LQKENI. The V end was cut by 3 bases, the J end by 5 bases, with 17 bases between. CDR3 length equals 16 residues. CDR3 region: CASSPRSQGGYQPQHF. The DNA for the CDR3 is TGTGCCAGCTCACCGCGTAGCCAGGGTGGGTATCAGCCCCAGCATTTT.